Below, 15 T cell receptor beta chains from the same sample are listed, as sequenced in a study of blood T cell repertoires in COVID-19. The method was immunoSEQ multiplex PCR; TCRdb's version includes in-frame clones alone and lacks a portion of them. This sample carries 390,000 or so clones, more than 70% of them seen once, and the ten largest clones take about 2.9%. Material for sequencing was peripheral blood. The source of these receptors is a woman in her twenties or thirties with COVID-19, enrolled during active disease.

The V call is TRBV18, the J call TRBJ2-1; a weak D match, TRBD2 (6 bases). V lost 7 bases to trimming and J lost 12 bases, with 19 bases between them. Germline CDR1 is KGHSH and CDR2 is LQKENI. This CDR3 region has 13 residues. CDR3 in amino acids: CASFSASEGGQFF. CDR3 nucleotides: TGTGCCAGCTTCTCAGCCTCGGAGGGTGGGCAGTTCTTC.

The chain uses TRBV5-1 and TRBJ1-5, with TRBD1 as a possible D gene (6 bases). V dropped 2 bases and J dropped 4 bases, with 10 bases sitting between them. Germline lookup yields CDR1 SGHRS and CDR2 YFSETQ. This CDR3 is built from 14 residues. The CDR3 sequence is CASSFSGENQPQHF. The CDR3 nucleotides are TGCGCCAGCAGCTTTTCAGGGGAAAATCAGCCCCAGCATTTT. Complete variable domain (other parts from reference TRBV5-1 and TRBJ1-5): KAGVTQTPRYLIKTRGQQVTLSCSPISGHRSVSWYQQTPGQGLQFLFEYFSETQRNKGNFPGRFSGRQFSNSRSEMNVSTLELGDSALYLCASSFSGENQPQHFGDGTRLSIL.

The chain uses TRBV6-5 and TRBJ1-1; 7 nucleotides align to TRBD1. The germline V gene encodes CDR1 MNHEY and CDR2 SVGAGI. V was pared by 6 bases and J by 2 bases, with 6 bases of the junction left unmatched. This CDR3 spans 14 amino acids. This CDR3 is CASRADRRNTEAFF. The CDR3 nucleotides are TGTGCCAGCAGGGCGGACAGGCGAAACACTGAAGCTTTCTTT.

V gene TRBV7-9 combines with J gene TRBJ1-4; D is perhaps TRBD1 (6 bases). From germline, CDR1 is SEHNR and CDR2 FQNEAQ (reference sequence). The CDR3 covers 12 residues. V was shortened by 3 bases and J by 11 bases, with 10 bases between the two germline ends. The CDR3 DNA sequence: TGTGCCAGCAGCTTCAGGACAGCCAAACTGTTTTTT. Translating gives CASSFRTAKLFF. Drawing the rest from reference TRBV7-9 and TRBJ1-4, the complete variable domain is DTGVSQNPRHKITKRGQNVTFRCDPISEHNRLYWYRQTLGQGPEFLTYFQNEAQLEKSRLLSDRFSAERPKGSFSTLEIQRTEQGDSAMYLCASSFRTAKLFFGSGTQLSVL.

This clone showed up just once. As DNA, the CDR3 is TGTGCCAGCAGCGGAGGGACAGTACTCTCTCCCCTCCACTTT. It translates to CASSGGTVLSPLHF. The chain links TRBV5-6 to TRBJ1-6, with 7 bases lining up with TRBD1. Looked up from germline, CDR1 is SGHDT and CDR2 is YYEEEE. The CDR3 totals 14 residues. The V and J ends lost 4 bases and 13 bases, in that order; junction bases with no gene match: 11.

The chain recombines TRBV5-4 with TRBJ1-2; D is unclear. V gave up 0 bases and J gave up 4 bases, with 7 bases separating them. The germline CDR1 and CDR2 sequences are SGHNT and YYREEE (reference sequence). CDR3 length: 13 residues. CDR3 loop: CASSLDRFYGYTF. DNA of the CDR3: TGTGCCAGCAGCTTGGACCGGTTCTATGGCTACACCTTC.

The chain is built from TRBV6-2 or TRBV6-3 and TRBJ1-5, with 8 bases matching TRBD1. V gave up 5 bases and J gave up 4 bases; unmatched junction bases: 4. Germline CDR1 reads MNHEY; CDR2 reads SVGEGT. The CDR3 has 14 amino acids. DNA of the CDR3: TGTGCCAGCAGTATAACAGGGGGAAATCAGCCCCAGCATTTT. This translates into CASSITGGNQPQHF.

This rearrangement joins TRBV6-2 or TRBV6-3 to TRBJ1-2; D remains ambiguous. The CDR3 length is 14 residues. CDR1 MNHEY and CDR2 SVGEGT come from the germline V gene. Trimming took 0 bases from V and 4 from J, leaving 9 bases between them. The CDR3 coding sequence is TGTGCCAGCAGTTACTCATCCCATCCCTATGGCTACACCTTC. Its protein is CASSYSSHPYGYTF.

CDR3 sequence: CASSFSGFGEQFF. CDR3 DNA sequence: TGCGCCAGCAGCTTTTCGGGGTTTGGTGAGCAGTTCTTC. The rearrangement links TRBV5-1 to TRBJ2-1; maybe TRBD2 (5 bases). Germline values: CDR1 SGHRS, CDR2 YFSETQ. The CDR3 is made up of 13 amino acids. Deletions cut 2 bases from V and 9 bases from J, with 12 bases between.

The chain employs TRBV5-5 and TRBJ2-1, with 9 nucleotides matching TRBD1. V shed 2 bases and J 7 bases; nucleotides not matched to a gene: 7. Looked up from germline, CDR1 is SGHKS and CDR2 is YYEKEE (reference sequence). This CDR3 region has 15 residues. CDR3 region: CASSLGDRARNEQFF. CDR3 DNA: TGTGCCAGCAGCTTAGGGGACAGGGCGAGAAATGAGCAGTTCTTC.

The chain joins TRBV29-1 to TRBJ2-3; TRBD1 matches at 7 bases. The CDR3 is 13 amino acids. CDR1 and CDR2 (germline): SQVTM, ANQGSEA. The CDR3 DNA follows: TGCAGTGCCTTTCGGGACAGTCCAGATACGCAGTATTTT. Translated: CSAFRDSPDTQYF.

The rearrangement joins TRBV7-9 to TRBJ2-2; TRBD1 is a possible D gene (5 bases). CDR1 is SEHNR and CDR2 is FQNEAQ in the germline V gene (reference sequence). The V gene lost 7 bases and the J gene lost 1 base, with 10 bases spanning the gap. The CDR3 consists of 14 residues. The CDR3 is CASNQGRNTGELFF. DNA for the CDR3: TGTGCCAGCAACCAGGGTAGGAACACCGGGGAGCTGTTTTTT.

V usage is TRBV11-3 and J usage is TRBJ1-1; the D is unclear. The CDR3 is made up of 15 amino acids. Trimming cost V 3 bases and J 6 bases, with 17 bases left between them. Germline V gives CDR1 SGHNT, CDR2 YENEEA. The CDR3 reads CASSLVGVGFSEAFF. The CDR3 coding sequence is TGTGCCAGCAGCTTGGTCGGGGTCGGGTTTTCTGAAGCTTTCTTT.

The V call is TRBV2, the J call TRBJ2-5; 11 nucleotides match TRBD2. The CDR3 is 13 amino acids. The germline V gene has CDR1 SNHLY and CDR2 FYNNEI. The V gene end was trimmed by 4 bases and the J gene end by 8 bases; junction bases not matched to a gene: 3. CDR3: CASSGGLADTQYF. The DNA of the CDR3 is TGTGCCAGCAGTGGGGGACTAGCGGACACCCAGTACTTC.

CDR3 region: CASSGWRGNQPQHF. CDR3 nucleotides: TGCGCCAGCAGTGGGTGGAGGGGAAATCAGCCCCAGCATTTT. The chain links TRBV10-1 to TRBJ1-5, with TRBD1 as a possible D gene (5 bases). The length of the CDR3 is 14 residues. The V end was cut by 4 bases, the J end by 4 bases, with 11 bases between. Germline lookup yields CDR1 WNHNN and CDR2 SYGVQD (reference sequence).